The rows below give T cell receptor beta chains drawn from one sample of a study of control samples from healthy donors and cancer patients. The repertoire was sequenced with immunoSEQ multiplex PCR; TCRdb's copy has only in-frame clones and lacks some. The sample records roughly 28,000 clones, 79% being singletons. Sequencing was performed on PBMCs. The receptors were sampled from a man aged 55-75 years with head and neck cancer. The CDR3 runs from the conserved cysteine through the conserved F or W. A D gene is named only where the DNA matches it firmly. Only some rows state a clone size, as once, few, many or a class for expanded clones.

len	v_gene	abundance	d_gene	j_gene	CDR3aa	CDR3nt
13	TRBV3-1/TRBV3-2	-	-	TRBJ1-2	CASSLGTYYGYTF	TGTGCCAGCAGCCTTGGGACTTACTATGGCTACACCTTC
17	TRBV15	-	TRBD1	TRBJ1-5	CATSRVSLGGPLWPQHF	TGTGCCACCAGCAGAGTTTCCTTAGGGGGCCCCCTATGGCCCCAGCATTTT
14	TRBV28	once	-	TRBJ1-4	CASLRFATNEKLFF	TGTGCCAGCTTGAGGTTTGCAACTAATGAAAAACTGTTTTTT
15	TRBV6-2/TRBV6-3	few	TRBD2	TRBJ2-7	CASSTQRTSDYEQYF	TGTGCCAGCAGTACACAGCGGACTAGCGACTACGAGCAGTACTTC
15	TRBV5-1	once	-	TRBJ2-1	CASSVGYSSYNEQFF	TGCGCCAGCAGTGTAGGCTACAGCTCCTACAATGAGCAGTTCTTC
16	TRBV28	-	TRBD1	TRBJ1-2	CASSFPTDRGSYGYTF	TGTGCCAGCAGTTTCCCCACCGACAGGGGATCCTATGGCTACACCTTC
15	TRBV27	-	-	TRBJ1-6	CASSLGGWGNSPLHF	TGTGCCAGCAGTTTAGGCGGCTGGGGTAATTCACCCCTCCACTTT
15	TRBV5-1	-	TRBD1	TRBJ1-1	CASSPSGTGHREAFF	TGCGCCAGCAGCCCGTCAGGGACAGGACACCGAGAAGCTTTCTTT
18	TRBV11-2	once	-	TRBJ2-7	CASSSPLVGGLFGYEQYF	TGTGCCAGCAGCTCCCCCCTCGTGGGGGGCCTCTTCGGCTACGAGCAGTACTTC
15	TRBV27	-	-	TRBJ2-7	CASRQSRGTSYEQYF	TGTGCCAGCAGGCAATCCAGGGGCACGTCCTACGAGCAGTACTTC
13	TRBV6-5	-	-	TRBJ1-5	CASSYRSNQPQHF	TGTGCCAGCAGTTACCGAAGCAATCAGCCCCAGCATTTT
10	TRBV10-3	once	-	TRBJ2-3	CAIGTDTQYF	TGTGCCATAGGGACAGATACGCAGTATTTT
16	TRBV14	-	-	TRBJ2-6	CASSQEVLTGANVLTF	TGTGCCAGCAGCCAAGAGGTTTTGACTGGGGCCAACGTCCTGACTTTC
16	TRBV6-6	-	TRBD1	TRBJ1-1	CASSSGTGATDWEAFF	TGTGCCAGCAGTTCCGGGACAGGGGCCACAGATTGGGAAGCTTTCTTT
15	TRBV28	-	-	TRBJ1-3	CASSHLYSGANTIYF	TGTGCCAGCAGTCACCTATACTCGGGTGCAAACACCATATATTTT
13	TRBV7-9	-	-	TRBJ2-7	CASSLGSSKEQYF	TGTGCCAGCAGCTTAGGATCCTCTAAAGAGCAGTACTTC
14	TRBV5-1	medium-sized	TRBD1	TRBJ1-1	CASSLEGRGRSAFF	TGCGCCAGCAGCTTGGAAGGCAGGGGGCGATCGGCTTTCTTT
13	TRBV14	-	-	TRBJ1-3	CASSWTAGNTIYF	TGTGCCAGCAGTTGGACAGCTGGAAACACCATATATTTT
16	TRBV27	-	TRBD2	TRBJ2-3	CASTKISGRISDTQYF	TGTGCCAGCACCAAGATTAGCGGGAGGATCTCAGATACGCAGTATTTT
14	TRBV6-6	-	-	TRBJ1-6	CASSYASTESPLHF	TGTGCCAGCAGTTACGCAAGTACAGAATCACCCCTCCACTTT
13	TRBV7-2	-	-	TRBJ1-2	CASSLVSGPRWTF	TGTGCCAGCAGCTTAGTGTCAGGGCCACGGTGGACCTTC
12	TRBV5-1	-	-	TRBJ1-1	CASSGDHTEAFF	TGCGCCAGCAGTGGAGATCACACTGAAGCTTTCTTT
16	TRBV21-1	few	-	TRBJ1-2	CASSELVGPAGYGYTF	TGTGCCAGCAGCGAATTAGTAGGACCAGCGGGCTATGGCTACACCTTC
15	TRBV3-1/TRBV3-2	-	-	TRBJ2-1	CASSQRPTQTNEQFF	TGTGCCAGCAGCCAACGGCCGACGCAGACTAATGAGCAGTTCTTC
16	TRBV11-2	once	-	TRBJ2-5	CASSLVPSGPQETQYF	TGTGCCAGCAGCTTAGTCCCCTCGGGCCCCCAAGAGACCCAGTACTTC
16	TRBV28	-	-	TRBJ1-5	CAERKGGTYSNQPQHF	TGTGCCGAGAGGAAAGGCGGGACATATAGCAATCAGCCCCAGCATTTT
14	TRBV5-6	-	TRBD1	TRBJ2-7	CASSPSDREGEQYF	TGTGCCAGCAGCCCAAGTGACAGGGAAGGTGAGCAGTACTTC
16	TRBV7-9	-	TRBD1	TRBJ2-7	CASSPRWGTGSSEQYF	TGTGCCAGCAGCCCTAGGTGGGGGACAGGGTCGTCCGAGCAGTACTTC
13	TRBV7-2	-	-	TRBJ1-2	CASSLTGTPGYTF	TGTGCCAGCAGTCTAACCGGGACTCCTGGCTACACCTTC
14	TRBV29-1	few	-	TRBJ1-2	CSASDGGLVGGYTF	TGCAGCGCTTCTGATGGGGGGCTGGTTGGTGGCTACACCTTC
8	TRBV29-1	-	-	TRBJ1-2	CSGGVHTF	TGCAGCGGGGGGGTTCACACCTTC
15	TRBV19	-	-	TRBJ1-5	CASSIVGEANQPQHF	TGTGCCAGTAGTATTGTCGGGGAGGCGAATCAGCCCCAGCATTTT
14	TRBV19	-	-	TRBJ2-7	CASSISDGLYEQYF	TGTGCCAGTAGTATTTCGGACGGACTCTACGAGCAGTACTTC
14	TRBV13	-	-	TRBJ2-7	CASSLYESYHEQYF	TGTGCCAGCAGCTTATACGAATCCTACCACGAGCAGTACTTC
14	TRBV6-2/TRBV6-3	-	-	TRBJ1-5	CASSFNRVWQPQHF	TGTGCCAGCAGTTTCAACAGGGTATGGCAGCCCCAGCATTTT
15	TRBV6-6	once	TRBD1	TRBJ2-7	CASSYSRTGGHEQYF	TGTGCCAGCAGTTACTCGAGGACAGGGGGCCACGAGCAGTACTTC
17	TRBV4-3	few	-	TRBJ2-3	CASSQRYMDSFKDTQYF	TGCGCCAGCAGCCAAAGATACATGGACAGTTTTAAAGATACGCAGTATTTT
13	TRBV7-3	-	-	TRBJ2-5	CASSFGGLETQYF	TGTGCCAGCAGCTTTGGGGGCTTGGAGACCCAGTACTTC
13	TRBV18	-	TRBD2	TRBJ2-7	CASSRGLAGLMYF	TGTGCCAGCTCACGGGGACTAGCGGGTCTTATGTACTTC
14	TRBV5-3	-	-	TRBJ2-1	CARSLEHNQGEQFF	TGTGCCAGAAGCTTGGAACACAACCAAGGAGAGCAGTTCTTC